This TCR beta chain came from a study of cytomegalovirus exposure and HLA in healthy donors. CDR3 length: 15 residues. Germline values: CDR1 SGHTA, CDR2 FQGTGA. PCR amplification relied on 60 Vbeta primers (plus 13 Jbeta primers). TCRdb's table, derived via immunoSEQ multiplex PCR, lists solely in-frame clones and lacks some. The table includes 150,000 or so clones, 78% detected once. Note on this clone: The germline gene is not matched at one end of the junction; a read error may be the cause. The sample contains more than one DNA sequence encoding this CDR3.

The source material was PBMCs. The sequence derives from a woman in her 50s in good health and CMV-seropositive. The chain links TRBV7-3 to TRBJ2-1, with a possible D match to TRBD2 (5 bases). The chain's CDR3 is CASSSSAVTYNEQFF. CDR3 sequence (DNA): TGCGCCAGCAGCTCCTCAGCGGTCACTTACAATGAGCAGTTCTTC.